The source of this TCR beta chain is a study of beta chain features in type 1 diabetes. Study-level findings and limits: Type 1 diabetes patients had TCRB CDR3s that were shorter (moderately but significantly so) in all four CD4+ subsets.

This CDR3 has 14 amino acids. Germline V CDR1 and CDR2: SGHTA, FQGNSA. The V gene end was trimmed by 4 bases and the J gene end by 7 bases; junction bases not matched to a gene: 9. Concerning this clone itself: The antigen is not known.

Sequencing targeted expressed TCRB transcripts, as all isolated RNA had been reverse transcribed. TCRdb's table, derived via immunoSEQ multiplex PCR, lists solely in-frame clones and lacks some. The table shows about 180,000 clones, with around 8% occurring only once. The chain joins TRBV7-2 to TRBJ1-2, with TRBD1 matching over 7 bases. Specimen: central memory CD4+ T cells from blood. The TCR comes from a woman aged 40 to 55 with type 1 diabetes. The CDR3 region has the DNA TGTGCCAGCAGCTCGGGACAGACCCGCAGTGGCTACACCTTC. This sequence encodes CASSSGQTRSGYTF.